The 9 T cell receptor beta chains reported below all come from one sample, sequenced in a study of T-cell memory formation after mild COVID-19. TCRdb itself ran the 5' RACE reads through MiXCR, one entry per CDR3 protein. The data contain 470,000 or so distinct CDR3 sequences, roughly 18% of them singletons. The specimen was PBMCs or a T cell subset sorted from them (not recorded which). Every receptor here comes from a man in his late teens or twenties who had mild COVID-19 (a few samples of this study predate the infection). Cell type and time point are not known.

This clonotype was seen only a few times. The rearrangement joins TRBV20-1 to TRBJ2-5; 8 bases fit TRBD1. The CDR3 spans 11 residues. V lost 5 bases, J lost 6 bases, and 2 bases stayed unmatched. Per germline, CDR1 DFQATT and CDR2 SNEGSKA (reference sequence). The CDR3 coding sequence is TGCAGTGCTGACAGGGGACAGACCCAGTACTTC. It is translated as CSADRGQTQYF.

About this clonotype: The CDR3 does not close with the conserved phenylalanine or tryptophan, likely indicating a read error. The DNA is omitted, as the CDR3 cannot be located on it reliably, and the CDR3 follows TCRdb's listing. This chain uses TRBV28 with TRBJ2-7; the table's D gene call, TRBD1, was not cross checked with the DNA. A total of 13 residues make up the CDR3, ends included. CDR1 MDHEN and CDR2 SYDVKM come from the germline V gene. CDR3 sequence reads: CASSFNAGTGVEA.

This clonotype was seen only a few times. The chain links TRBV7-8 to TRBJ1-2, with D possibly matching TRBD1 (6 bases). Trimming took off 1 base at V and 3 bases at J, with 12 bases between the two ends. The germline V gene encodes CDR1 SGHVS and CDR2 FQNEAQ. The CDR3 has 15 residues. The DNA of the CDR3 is TGTGCCAGCAGCTTAGGGGGGGCCCGGCACTATGGCTACACCTTC. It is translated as CASSLGGARHYGYTF.

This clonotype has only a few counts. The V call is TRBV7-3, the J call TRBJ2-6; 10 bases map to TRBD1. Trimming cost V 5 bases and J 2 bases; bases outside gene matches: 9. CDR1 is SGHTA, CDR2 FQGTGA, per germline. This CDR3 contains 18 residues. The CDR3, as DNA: TGTGCCAGCAGCCCGCGACAGGGGGCAGGAACTGGGGCCAACGTCCTGACTTTC. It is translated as CASSPRQGAGTGANVLTF.

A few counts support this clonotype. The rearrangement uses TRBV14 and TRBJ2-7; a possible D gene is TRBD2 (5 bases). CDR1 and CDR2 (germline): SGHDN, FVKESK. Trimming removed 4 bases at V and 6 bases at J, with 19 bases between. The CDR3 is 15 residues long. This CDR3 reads CASSPRAYRRGEQYV. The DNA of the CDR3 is TGTGCCAGCAGCCCTCGGGCCTACCGCCGGGGCGAGCAGTACGTC.

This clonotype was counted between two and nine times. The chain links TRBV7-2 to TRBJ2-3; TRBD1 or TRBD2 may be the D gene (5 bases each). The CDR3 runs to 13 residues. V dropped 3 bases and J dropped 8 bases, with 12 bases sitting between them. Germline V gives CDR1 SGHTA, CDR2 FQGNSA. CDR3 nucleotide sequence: TGTGCCAGCAGCTTGGGGACCGGCCGTACGCAGTATTTT. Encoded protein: CASSLGTGRTQYF.

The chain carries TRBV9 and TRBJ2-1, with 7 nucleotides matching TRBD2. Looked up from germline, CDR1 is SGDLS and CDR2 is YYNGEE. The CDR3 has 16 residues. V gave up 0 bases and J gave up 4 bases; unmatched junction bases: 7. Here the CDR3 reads CASSVGGASGYNEQFF. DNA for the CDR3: TGTGCCAGCAGCGTAGGGGGAGCTAGCGGATACAATGAGCAGTTCTTC.

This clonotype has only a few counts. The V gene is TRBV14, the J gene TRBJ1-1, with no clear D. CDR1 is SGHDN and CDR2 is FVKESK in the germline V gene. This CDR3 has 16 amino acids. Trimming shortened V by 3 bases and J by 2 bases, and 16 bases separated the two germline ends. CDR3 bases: TGTGCCAGCAGCCAGATAGTTTGGCGGCGAAACACTGAAGCTTTCTTT. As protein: CASSQIVWRRNTEAFF. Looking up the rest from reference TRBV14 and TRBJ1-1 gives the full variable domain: EAGVTQFPSHSVIEKGQTVTLRCDPISGHDNLYWYRRVMGKEIKFLLHFVKESKQDESGMPNNRFLAERTGGTYSTLKVQPAELEDSGVYFCASSQIVWRRNTEAFFGQGTRLTVV.

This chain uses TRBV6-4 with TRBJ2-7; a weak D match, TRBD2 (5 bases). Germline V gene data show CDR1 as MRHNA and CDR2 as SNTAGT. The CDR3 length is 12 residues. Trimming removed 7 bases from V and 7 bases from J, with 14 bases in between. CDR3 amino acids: CASTGLRCEQYF. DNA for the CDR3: TGTGCCAGCACAGGACTTCGGTGTGAGCAGTACTTC.